This TCR beta chain is from a study of CD8 T cells in Susac syndrome. Study context: When blood was collected, patients with Susac syndrome were therapy-naive, were taking corticosteroids, or were receiving intravenous immunoglobulin alone.

RNA in amounts of about 0.5 to 1 ug was reverse transcribed with random hexamers. The CDR3 of TCR beta was amplified by immunoSEQ multiplex PCR across 54 Vbeta and 13 Jbeta. MiXCR, run by TCRdb on the immunoSEQ multiplex PCR reads, gives a single entry per CDR3 protein. The top ten clones hold 0.075% to 0.1% of a sample with approximately 190,000 distinct CDR3 sequences, more than 90% of them seen once. Points on this clonotype: The antigen is unknown.

Negative isolation was used for CD8+ and CD4+ T cells, and FACS enrichment was applied to TEMRA cells. CDR1 is SGHTA, CDR2 FQGNSA, per germline. The CDR3 has 11 amino acids. Trimming removed 5 bases from V and 10 bases from J, with 9 bases in between. Study-wide points: Acknowledgment was made by the study that its TCR sequencing and HLA analysis involved a relatively small number of individuals.

The rearrangement joins TRBV7-2 to TRBJ2-1, with D hard to call. The TCR was taken from a human donor with Susac syndrome. The sequenced sample consisted of CD4+ T cells from PBMCs. CDR3 residues: CASSAYEEQFF. The CDR3 nucleotides read TGTGCCAGCAGCGCTTACGAAGAGCAGTTCTTC. The variable domain in full, with the rest retrieved from reference TRBV7-2 and TRBJ2-1, is GAGVSQSPSNKVTEKGKDVELRCDPISGHTALYWYRQSLGQGLEFLIYFQGNSAPDKSGLPSDRFSAERTGGSVSTLTIQRTQQEDSAVYLCASSAYEEQFFGPGTRLTVL.